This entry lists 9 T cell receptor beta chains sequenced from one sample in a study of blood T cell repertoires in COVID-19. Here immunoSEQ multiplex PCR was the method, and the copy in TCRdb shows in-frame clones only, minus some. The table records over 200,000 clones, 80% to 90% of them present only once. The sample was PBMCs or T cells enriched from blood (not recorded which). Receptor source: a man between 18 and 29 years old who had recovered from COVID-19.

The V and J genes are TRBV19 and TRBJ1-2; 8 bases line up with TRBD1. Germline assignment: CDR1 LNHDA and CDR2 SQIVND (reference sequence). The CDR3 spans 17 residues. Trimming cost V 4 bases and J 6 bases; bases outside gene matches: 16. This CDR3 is CASSRQDRAFWIDGYTF. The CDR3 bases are TGTGCCAGTAGTAGACAGGACAGGGCCTTTTGGATTGATGGCTACACCTTC.

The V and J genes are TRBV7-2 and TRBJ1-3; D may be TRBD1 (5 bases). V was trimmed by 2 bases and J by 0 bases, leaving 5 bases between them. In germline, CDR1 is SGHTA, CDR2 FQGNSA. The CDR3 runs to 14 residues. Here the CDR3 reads CASSLTGSGNTIYF. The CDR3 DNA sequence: TGTGCCAGCAGCTTAACAGGCTCTGGAAACACCATATATTTT.

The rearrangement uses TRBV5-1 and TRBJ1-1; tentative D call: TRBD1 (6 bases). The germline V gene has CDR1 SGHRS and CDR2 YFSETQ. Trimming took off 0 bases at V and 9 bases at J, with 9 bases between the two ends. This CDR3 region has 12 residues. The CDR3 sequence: CASSLVQGKAFF. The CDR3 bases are TGCGCCAGCAGCTTGGTTCAGGGGAAAGCTTTCTTT.

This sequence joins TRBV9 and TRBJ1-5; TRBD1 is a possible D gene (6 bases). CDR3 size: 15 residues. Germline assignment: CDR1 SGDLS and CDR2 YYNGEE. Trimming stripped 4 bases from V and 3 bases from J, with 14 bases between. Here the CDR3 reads CASSPGDHPNQPQHF. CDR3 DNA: TGTGCCAGCAGCCCAGGGGATCACCCCAATCAGCCCCAGCATTTT.

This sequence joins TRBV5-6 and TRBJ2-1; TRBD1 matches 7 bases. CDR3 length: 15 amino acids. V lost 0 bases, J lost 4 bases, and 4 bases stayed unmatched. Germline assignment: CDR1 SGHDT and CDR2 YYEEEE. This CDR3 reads CASSLALTGYNEQFF. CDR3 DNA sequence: TGTGCCAGCAGCTTGGCTCTGACAGGGTACAATGAGCAGTTCTTC.

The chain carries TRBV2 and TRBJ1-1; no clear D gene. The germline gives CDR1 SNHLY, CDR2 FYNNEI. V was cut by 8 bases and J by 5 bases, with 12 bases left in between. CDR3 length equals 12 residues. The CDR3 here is CASRGGETEAFF. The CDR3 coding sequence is TGTGCCAGCCGAGGCGGGGAGACTGAAGCTTTCTTT.

CDR3 nucleotide sequence: TGCGCCAGCAGCTTGGGGAATTCCCGGGGCACAGATACGCAGTATTTT. It codes for CASSLGNSRGTDTQYF. This rearrangement joins TRBV5-1 to TRBJ2-3; the D is unclear. Germline assignment: CDR1 SGHRS and CDR2 YFSETQ. The CDR3 contains 16 residues. The ends were cut back, 0 bases at V and 1 base at J, with 12 bases in the middle.

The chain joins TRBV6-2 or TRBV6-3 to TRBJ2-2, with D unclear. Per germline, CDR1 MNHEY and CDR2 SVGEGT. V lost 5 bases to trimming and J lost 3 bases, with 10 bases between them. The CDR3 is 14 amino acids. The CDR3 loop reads CASSTAVYTGELFF. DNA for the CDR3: TGTGCCAGCAGTACAGCTGTTTACACCGGGGAGCTGTTTTTT.

This CDR3 reads CAWSTQGNTEAFF. The CDR3 coding sequence is TGTGCCTGGAGTACACAGGGGAACACTGAAGCTTTCTTT. V is TRBV30 and J is TRBJ1-1; perhaps TRBD1 as D (6 bases). The V end lost 2 bases, the J end lost 1 base, and 8 bases lay between the germline ends. This CDR3 is built from 13 residues. Germline V gene lookup returns CDR1 GTSNPN and CDR2 SVGIG (reference sequence). Complete variable domain (other parts from reference TRBV30 and TRBJ1-1): SQTIHQWPATLVQPVGSPLSLECTVEGTSNPNLYWYRQAAGRGLQLLFYSVGIGQISSEVPQNLSASRPQDRQFILSSKKLLLSDSGFYLCAWSTQGNTEAFFGQGTRLTVV.